This TCR beta chain emerged from a study of patients and donors after allogeneic stem cell transplantation. The CDR3 is 11 amino acids. Deletions cut 5 bases from V and 13 bases from J, with 14 bases between. CDR1 is SEHNR and CDR2 is FQNEAQ in the germline V gene (reference sequence). TCRdb re-analysed the RT-PCR reads in MiXCR, keeping a single row per CDR3 protein. The table shows over 130,000 distinct CDR3 sequences, with about two fifths occurring only once. This clonotype has a handful of counts. The chain carries TRBV7-9 and TRBJ1-1; no definite D call. This receptor was identified in a human donor who was either an allogeneic HSCT recipient or a stem cell or donor lymphocyte infusion donor (not recorded which). It is not recorded whose cells these are; they may come from a transplant donor. Sample: blood, either unsorted or a sorted T cell fraction (not recorded which). This chain's CDR3 is CASSLPASGFF. The DNA of the CDR3 is TGTGCCAGCAGCCTTCCCGCGTCTGGTTTCTTT. The full variable domain, completed using reference TRBV7-9 and TRBJ1-1, is DTGVSQNPRHKITKRGQNVTFRCDPISEHNRLYWYRQTLGQGPEFLTYFQNEAQLEKSRLLSDRFSAERPKGSFSTLEIQRTEQGDSAMYLCASSLPASGFFGQGTRLTVV.